This T cell receptor beta chain was observed in a study of blood T cell repertoires in COVID-19. The CDR3 sequence is 17 residues long. The trim removed 5 bases at V and 1 base at J, leaving 12 bases unmatched. CDR1 MGHRA and CDR2 YSYEKL come from the germline V gene. Clones were read by immunoSEQ multiplex PCR, and TCRdb kept only the in-frame ones, dropping some. The data show 150,000 to 200,000 clones, roughly 83% seen once. The source of this sequence is a man in his 70s who had been exposed to COVID-19. The V call is TRBV4-1, the J call TRBJ2-7; 9 bases line up with TRBD1. Source material: PBMCs or T cells enriched from blood (not recorded which). CDR3 in amino acids: CASSGRLGQGSSYEQYF. The DNA of the CDR3 is TGCGCCAGCAGCGGAAGACTTGGACAGGGGTCGTCCTACGAGCAGTACTTC.